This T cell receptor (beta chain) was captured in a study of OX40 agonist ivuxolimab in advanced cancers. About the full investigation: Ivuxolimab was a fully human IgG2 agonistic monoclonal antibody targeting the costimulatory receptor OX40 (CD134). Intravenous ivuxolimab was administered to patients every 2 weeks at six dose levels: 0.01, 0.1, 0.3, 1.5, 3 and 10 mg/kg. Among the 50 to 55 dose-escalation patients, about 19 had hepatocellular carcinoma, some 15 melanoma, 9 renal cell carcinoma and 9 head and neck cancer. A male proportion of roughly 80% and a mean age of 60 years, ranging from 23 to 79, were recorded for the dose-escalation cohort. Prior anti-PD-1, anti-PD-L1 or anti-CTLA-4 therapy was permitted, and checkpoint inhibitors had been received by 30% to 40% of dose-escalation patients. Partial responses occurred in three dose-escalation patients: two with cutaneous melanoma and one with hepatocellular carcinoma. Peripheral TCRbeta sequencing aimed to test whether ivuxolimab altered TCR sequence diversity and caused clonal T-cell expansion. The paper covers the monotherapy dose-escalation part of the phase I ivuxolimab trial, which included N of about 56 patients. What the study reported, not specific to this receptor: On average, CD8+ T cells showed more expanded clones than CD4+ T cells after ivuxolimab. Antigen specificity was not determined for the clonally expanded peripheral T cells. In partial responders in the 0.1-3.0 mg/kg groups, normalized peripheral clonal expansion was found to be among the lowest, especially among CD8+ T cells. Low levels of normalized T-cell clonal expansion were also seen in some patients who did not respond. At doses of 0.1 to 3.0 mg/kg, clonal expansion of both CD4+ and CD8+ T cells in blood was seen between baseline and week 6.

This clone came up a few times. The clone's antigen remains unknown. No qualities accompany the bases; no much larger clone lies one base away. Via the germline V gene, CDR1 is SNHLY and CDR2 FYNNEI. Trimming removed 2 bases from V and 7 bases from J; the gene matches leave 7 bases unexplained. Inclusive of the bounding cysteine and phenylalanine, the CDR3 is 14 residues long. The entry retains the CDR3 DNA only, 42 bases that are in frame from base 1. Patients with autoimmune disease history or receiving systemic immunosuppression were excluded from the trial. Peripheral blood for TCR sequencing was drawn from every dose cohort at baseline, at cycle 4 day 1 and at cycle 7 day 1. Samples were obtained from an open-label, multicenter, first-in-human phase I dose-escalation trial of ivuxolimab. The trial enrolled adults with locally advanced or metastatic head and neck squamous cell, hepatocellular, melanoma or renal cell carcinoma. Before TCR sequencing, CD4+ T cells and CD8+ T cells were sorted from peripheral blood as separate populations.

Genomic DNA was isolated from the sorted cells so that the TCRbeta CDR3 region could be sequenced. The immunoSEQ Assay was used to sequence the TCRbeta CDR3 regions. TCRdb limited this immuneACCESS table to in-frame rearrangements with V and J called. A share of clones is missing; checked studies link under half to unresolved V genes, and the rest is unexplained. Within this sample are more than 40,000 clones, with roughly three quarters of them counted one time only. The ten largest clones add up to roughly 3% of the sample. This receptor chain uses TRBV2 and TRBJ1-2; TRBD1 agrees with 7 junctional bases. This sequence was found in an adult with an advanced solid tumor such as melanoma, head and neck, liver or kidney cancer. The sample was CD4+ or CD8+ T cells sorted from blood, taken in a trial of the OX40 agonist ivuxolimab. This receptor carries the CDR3 CASSEMEGALGYTF. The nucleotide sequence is TGTGCCAGCAGTGAAATGGAGGGGGCGCTTGGCTACACCTTC.